This TCR beta chain comes out of a study of T cells in narcolepsy. After removal of 6 bases from V and 0 bases from J, the junction contained 4 bases not matched to a gene. Germline loops: CDR1 MNHEY, CDR2 SVGAGI. CDR3 length: 15 amino acids. Clones were read by immunoSEQ multiplex PCR, and TCRdb kept only the in-frame ones, dropping some. There are about 25,000 clones in the sample; approximately 80% occur only once, and about 0.69% lies in the top ten. The receptor's source is a human donor with narcolepsy. The chain links TRBV6-5 to TRBJ1-4; 7 bases match TRBD1. The sequenced sample was CD45RA- memory CD4+ T cells from PBMCs. CDR3 coding DNA: TGTGCCAGCAGACAGGGGAGGGCAACTAATGAAAAACTGTTTTTT. Protein sequence: CASRQGRATNEKLFF.